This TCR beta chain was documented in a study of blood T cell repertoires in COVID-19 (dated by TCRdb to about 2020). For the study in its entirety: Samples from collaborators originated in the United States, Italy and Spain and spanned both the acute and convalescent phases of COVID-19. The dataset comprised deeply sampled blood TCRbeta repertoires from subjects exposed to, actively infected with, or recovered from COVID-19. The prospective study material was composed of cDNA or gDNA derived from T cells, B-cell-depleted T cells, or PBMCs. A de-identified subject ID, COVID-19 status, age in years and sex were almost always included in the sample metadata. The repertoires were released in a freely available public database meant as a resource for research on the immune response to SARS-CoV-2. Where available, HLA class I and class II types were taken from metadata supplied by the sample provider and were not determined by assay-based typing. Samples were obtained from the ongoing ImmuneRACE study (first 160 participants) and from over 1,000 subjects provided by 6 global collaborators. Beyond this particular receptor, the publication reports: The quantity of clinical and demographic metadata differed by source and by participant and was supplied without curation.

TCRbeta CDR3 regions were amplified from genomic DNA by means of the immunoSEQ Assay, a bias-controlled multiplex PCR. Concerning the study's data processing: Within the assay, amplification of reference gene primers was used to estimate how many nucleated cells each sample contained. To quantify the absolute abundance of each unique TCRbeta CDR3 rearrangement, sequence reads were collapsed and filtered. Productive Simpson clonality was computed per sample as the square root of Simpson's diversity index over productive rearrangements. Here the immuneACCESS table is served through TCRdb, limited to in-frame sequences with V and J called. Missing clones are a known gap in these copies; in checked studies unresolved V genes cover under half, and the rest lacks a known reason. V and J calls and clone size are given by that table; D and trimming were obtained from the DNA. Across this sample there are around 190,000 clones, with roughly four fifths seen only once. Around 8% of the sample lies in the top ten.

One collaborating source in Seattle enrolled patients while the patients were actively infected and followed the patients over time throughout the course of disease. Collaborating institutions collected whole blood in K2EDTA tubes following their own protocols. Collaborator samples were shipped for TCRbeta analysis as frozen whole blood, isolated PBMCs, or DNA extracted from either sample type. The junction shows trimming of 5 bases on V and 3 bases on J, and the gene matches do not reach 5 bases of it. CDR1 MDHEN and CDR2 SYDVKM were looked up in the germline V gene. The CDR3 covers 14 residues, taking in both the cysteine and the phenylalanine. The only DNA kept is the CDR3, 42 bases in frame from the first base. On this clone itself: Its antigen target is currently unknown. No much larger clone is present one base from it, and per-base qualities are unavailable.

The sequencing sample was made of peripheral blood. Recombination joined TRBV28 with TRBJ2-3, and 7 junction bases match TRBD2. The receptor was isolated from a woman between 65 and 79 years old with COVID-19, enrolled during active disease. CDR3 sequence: CASSLGTKTDTQYF. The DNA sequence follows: TGTGCCAGCAGTCTCGGGACTAAAACAGATACGCAGTATTTT.